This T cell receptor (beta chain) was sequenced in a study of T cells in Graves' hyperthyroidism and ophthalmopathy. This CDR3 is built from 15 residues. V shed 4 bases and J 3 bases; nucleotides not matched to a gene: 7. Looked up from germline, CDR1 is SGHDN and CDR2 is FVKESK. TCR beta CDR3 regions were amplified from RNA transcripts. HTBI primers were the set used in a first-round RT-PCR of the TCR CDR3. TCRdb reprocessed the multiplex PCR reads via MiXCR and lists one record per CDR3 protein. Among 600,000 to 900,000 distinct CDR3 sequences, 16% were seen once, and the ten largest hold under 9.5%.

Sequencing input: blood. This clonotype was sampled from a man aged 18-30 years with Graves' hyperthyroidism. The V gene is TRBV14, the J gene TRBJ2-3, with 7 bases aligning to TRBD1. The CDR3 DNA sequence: TGTGCCAGCAGCCCGATCCGGACAGGAACAGATACGCAGTATTTT. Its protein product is CASSPIRTGTDTQYF.